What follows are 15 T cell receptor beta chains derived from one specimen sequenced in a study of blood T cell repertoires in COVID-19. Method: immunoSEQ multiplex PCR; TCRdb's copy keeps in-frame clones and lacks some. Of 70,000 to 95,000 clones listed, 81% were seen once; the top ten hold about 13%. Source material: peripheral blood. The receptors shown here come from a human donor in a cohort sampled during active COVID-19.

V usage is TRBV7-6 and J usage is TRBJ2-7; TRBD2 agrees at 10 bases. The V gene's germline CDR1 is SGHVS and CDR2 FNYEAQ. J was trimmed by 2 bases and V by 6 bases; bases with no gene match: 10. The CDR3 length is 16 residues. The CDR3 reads CASSSGASGGTYEQYF. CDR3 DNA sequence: TGTGCCAGCAGTTCAGGGGCTAGCGGGGGTACCTACGAGCAGTACTTC. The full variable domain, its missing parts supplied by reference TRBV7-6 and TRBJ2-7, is GAGVSQSPRYKVTKRGQDVALRCDPISGHVSLYWYRQALGQGPEFLTYFNYEAQQDKSGLPNDRFSAERPEGSISTLTIQRTEQRDSAMYRCASSSGASGGTYEQYFGPGTRLTVT.

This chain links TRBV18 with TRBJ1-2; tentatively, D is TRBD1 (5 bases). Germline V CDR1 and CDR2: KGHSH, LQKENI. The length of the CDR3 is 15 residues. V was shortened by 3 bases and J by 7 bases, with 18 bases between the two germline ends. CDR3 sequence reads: CASSPPGGLFRGYTF. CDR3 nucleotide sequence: TGTGCCAGCTCACCCCCGGGGGGGTTATTCCGTGGCTACACCTTC.

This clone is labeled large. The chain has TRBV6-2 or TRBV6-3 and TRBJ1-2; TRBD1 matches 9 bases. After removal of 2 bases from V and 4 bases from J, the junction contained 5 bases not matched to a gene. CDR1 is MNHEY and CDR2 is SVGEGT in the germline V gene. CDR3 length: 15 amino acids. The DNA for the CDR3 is TGTGCCAGCAGTTACGCGGGACAGGGAGTCTATGGCTACACCTTC. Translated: CASSYAGQGVYGYTF.

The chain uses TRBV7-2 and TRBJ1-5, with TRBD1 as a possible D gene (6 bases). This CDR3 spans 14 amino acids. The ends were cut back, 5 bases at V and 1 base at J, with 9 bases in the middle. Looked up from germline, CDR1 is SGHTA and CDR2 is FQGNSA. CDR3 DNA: TGTGCCAGCAGCCAAGGGGGAAGCAATCAGCCCCAGCATTTT. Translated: CASSQGGSNQPQHF.

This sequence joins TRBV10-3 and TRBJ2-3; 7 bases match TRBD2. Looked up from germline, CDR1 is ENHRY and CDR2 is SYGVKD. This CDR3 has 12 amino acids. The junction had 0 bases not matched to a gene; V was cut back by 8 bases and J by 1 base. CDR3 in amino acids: CAIGLGTDTQYF. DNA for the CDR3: TGTGCCATCGGACTAGGCACAGATACGCAGTATTTT.

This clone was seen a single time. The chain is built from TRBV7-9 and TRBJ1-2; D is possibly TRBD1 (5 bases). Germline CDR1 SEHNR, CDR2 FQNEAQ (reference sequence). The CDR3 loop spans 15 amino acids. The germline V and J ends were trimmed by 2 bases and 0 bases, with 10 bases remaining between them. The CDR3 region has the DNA TGTGCCAGCAGCTTACGGGGGGGAGCTAACTATGGCTACACCTTC. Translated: CASSLRGGANYGYTF.

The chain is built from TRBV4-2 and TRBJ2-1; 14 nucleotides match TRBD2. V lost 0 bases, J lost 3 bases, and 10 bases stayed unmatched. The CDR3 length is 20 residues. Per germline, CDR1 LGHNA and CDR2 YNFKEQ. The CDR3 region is CASSQDPGLAGEGFYNEQFF. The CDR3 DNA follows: TGTGCCAGCAGCCAAGATCCGGGACTAGCGGGGGAAGGTTTCTACAATGAGCAGTTCTTC.

CDR3 in DNA: TGTGCCAGCAGCCTAACCAGGGGGGCGCCTACGCAGTATTTT. Translating it yields CASSLTRGAPTQYF. The chain combines TRBV11-2 with TRBJ2-3; the D gene is possibly TRBD1 (7 bases). Per germline, CDR1 SGHAT and CDR2 FQNNGV. This CDR3 region has 14 residues. V lost 5 bases, J lost 8 bases, and 17 bases lay in between.

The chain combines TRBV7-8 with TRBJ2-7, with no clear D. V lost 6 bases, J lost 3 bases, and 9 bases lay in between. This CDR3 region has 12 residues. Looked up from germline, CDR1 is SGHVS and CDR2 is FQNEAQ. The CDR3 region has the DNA TGTGCCAGCAGACTCAACGGCTACGAGCAGTACTTC. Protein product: CASRLNGYEQYF.

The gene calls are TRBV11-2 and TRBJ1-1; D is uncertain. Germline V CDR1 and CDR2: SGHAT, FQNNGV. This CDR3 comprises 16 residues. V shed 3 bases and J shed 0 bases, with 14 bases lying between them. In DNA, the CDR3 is TGTGCCAGCAGCTTTTTATTGGGCAGGATGAACACTGAAGCTTTCTTT. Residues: CASSFLLGRMNTEAFF.

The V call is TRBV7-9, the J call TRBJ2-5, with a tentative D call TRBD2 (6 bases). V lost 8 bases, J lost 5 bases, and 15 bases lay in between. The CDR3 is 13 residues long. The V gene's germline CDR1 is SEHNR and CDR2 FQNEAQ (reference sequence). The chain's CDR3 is CASRPGRGETQYF. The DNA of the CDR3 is TGTGCCAGCCGACCGGGTCGGGGGGAGACCCAGTACTTC.

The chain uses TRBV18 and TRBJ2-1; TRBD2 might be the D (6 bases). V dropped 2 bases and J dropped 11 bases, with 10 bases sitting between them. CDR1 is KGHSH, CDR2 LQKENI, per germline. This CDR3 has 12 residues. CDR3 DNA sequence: TGTGCCAGCTCACCAGCAGGGACTCAGCAGTTCTTC. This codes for CASSPAGTQQFF.

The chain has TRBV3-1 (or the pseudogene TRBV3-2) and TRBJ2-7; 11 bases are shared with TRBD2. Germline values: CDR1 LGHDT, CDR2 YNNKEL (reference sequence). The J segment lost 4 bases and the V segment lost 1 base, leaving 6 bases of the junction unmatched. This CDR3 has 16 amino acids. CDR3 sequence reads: CASSQVSSGGYYEQYF. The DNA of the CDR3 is TGTGCCAGCAGCCAAGTGTCTAGCGGGGGGTATTACGAGCAGTACTTC.

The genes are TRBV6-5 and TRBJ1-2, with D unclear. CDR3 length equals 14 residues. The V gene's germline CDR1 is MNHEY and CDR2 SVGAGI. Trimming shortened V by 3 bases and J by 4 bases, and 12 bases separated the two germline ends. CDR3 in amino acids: CASSYYSFSYGYTF. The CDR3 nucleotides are TGTGCCAGCAGTTATTACAGCTTTTCCTATGGCTACACCTTC.

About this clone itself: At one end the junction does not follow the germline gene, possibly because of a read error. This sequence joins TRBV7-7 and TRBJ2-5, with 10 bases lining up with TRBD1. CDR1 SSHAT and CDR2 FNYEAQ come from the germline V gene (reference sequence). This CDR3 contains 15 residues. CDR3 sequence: CASSRTGGRQETQYF. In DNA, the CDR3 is TGTGCTAGCAGTCGGACAGGGGGTCGGCAAGAGACCCAGTACTTC.